This T cell receptor beta chain appears in the sequencing data of a study of cytotoxic CD8 clonotypes in ibrutinib-treated CLL. In the study overall: The patient breakdown showed 11 relapsed/refractory and around 16 treatment-naive cases, with some 17 IGHV unmutated. Whole-study results and caveats: Increased clonality at ibrutinib response gave way to a return toward baseline at progression.

TCR beta libraries used 1.5 to 2 micrograms of DNA from cryopreserved PBMCs. This clone was recorded a few times. What it binds is unknown. The CDR3 is 15 residues long. With 2 bases removed from V and 0 bases from J, the gap between germline ends came to 10 bases. Germline-derived CDR1 and CDR2 are KGHSH and LQKENI. Profiled with immunoSEQ multiplex PCR; TCRdb holds only in-frame clones, not every one. The sample lists about 130,000 clones; approximately 81% were seen once. The receptor's source is a human donor with chronic lymphocytic leukemia. The chain has TRBV18 and TRBJ1-2; tentative D call: TRBD1 (5 bases). The material was PBMCs, obtained after 24 months of ibrutinib treatment. The CDR3 DNA is TGTGCCAGCTCACCAAGGGACGGGACTAACTATGGCTACACCTTC. Translation: CASSPRDGTNYGYTF.